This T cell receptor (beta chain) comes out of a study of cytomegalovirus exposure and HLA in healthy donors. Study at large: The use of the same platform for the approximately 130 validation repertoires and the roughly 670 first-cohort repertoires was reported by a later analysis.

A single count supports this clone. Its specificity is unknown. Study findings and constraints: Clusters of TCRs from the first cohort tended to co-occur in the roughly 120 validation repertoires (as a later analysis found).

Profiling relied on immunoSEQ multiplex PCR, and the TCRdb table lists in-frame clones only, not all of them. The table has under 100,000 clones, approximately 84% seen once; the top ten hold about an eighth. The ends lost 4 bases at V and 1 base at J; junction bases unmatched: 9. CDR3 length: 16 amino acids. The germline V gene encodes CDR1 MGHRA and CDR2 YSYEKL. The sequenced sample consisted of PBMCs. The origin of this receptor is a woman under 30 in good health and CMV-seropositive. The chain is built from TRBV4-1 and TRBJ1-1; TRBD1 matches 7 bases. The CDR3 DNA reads TGCGCCAGCAGCCCCGGGACAGCGGCGAGGAACACTGAAGCTTTCTTT. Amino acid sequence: CASSPGTAARNTEAFF.